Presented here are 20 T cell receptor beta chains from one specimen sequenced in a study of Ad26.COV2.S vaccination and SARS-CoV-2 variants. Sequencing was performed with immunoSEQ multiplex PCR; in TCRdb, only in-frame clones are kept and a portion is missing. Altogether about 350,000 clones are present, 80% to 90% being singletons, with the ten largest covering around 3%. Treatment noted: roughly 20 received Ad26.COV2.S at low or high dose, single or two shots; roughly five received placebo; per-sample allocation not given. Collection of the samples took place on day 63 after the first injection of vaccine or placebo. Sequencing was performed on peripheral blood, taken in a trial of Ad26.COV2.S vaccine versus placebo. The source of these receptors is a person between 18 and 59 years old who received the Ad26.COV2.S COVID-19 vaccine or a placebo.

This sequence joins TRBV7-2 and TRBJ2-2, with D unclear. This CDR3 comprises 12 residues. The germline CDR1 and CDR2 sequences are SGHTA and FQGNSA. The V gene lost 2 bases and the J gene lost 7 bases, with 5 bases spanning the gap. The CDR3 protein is CASSLTYGELFF. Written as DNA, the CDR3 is TGTGCCAGCAGCTTAACCTACGGGGAGCTGTTTTTT.

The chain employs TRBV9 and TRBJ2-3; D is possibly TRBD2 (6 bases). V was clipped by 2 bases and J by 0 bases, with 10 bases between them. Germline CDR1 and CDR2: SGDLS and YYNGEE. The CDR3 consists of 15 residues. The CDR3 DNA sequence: TGTGCCAGCAGCGTGGGACTTACTAGCACAGATACGCAGTATTTT. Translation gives CASSVGLTSTDTQYF.

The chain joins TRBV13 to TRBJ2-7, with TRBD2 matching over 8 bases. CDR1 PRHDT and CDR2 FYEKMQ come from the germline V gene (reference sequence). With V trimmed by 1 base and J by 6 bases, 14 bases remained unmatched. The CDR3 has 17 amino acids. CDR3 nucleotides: TGTGCCAGCAGCTTAGATCTCCCGGGACTAGACGTAGCCGAGCAGTACTTC. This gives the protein CASSLDLPGLDVAEQYF.

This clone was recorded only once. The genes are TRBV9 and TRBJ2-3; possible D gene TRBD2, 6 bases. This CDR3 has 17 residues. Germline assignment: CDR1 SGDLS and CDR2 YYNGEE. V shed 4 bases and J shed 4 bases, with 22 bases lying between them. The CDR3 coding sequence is TGTGCCAGCAGCCCTCGAGCCGGGACTCCCGGTGCAGATACGCAGTATTTT. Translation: CASSPRAGTPGADTQYF.

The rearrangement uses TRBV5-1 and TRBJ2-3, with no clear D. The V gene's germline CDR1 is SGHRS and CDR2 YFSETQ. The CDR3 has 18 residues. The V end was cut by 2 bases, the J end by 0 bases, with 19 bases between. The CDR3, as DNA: TGCGCCAGCAGCTTCGGGCAGACGAATTTCCCTAGCACAGATACGCAGTATTTT. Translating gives CASSFGQTNFPSTDTQYF.

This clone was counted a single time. CDR3: CASSVEIGGYEQYF. The CDR3 DNA reads TGTGCCAGCAGCGTAGAGATAGGGGGCTACGAGCAGTACTTC. V is TRBV9 and J is TRBJ2-7; D is possibly TRBD1 (6 bases). Germline V gives CDR1 SGDLS, CDR2 YYNGEE. V was shortened by 0 bases and J by 3 bases, with 10 bases between the two germline ends. The CDR3 covers 14 residues.

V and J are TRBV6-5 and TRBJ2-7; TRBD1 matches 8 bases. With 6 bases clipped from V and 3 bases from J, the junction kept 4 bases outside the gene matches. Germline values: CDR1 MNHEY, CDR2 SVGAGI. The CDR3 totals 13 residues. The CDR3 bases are TGTGCCAGCAGGGGGACAGGATACTACGAGCAGTACTTC. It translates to CASRGTGYYEQYF.

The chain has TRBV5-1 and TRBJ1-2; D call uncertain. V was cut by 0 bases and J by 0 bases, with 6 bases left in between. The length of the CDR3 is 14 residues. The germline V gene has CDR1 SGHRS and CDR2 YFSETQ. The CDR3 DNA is TGCGCCAGCAGCTTGGCACCGACTAACTATGGCTACACCTTC. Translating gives CASSLAPTNYGYTF.

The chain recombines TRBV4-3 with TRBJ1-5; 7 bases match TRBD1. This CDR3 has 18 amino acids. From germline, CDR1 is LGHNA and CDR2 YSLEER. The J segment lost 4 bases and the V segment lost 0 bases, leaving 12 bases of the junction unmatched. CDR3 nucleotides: TGCGCCAGCAGCCAAGATCCCACAACAGGGGCTACAAATCAGCCCCAGCATTTT. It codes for CASSQDPTTGATNQPQHF.

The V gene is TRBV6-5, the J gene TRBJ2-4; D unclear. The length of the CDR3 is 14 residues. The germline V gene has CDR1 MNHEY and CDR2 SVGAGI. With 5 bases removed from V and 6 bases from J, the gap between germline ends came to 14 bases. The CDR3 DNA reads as TGTGCCAGCAGTCCCGGTTCCAAGGGAAACATTCAGTACTTC. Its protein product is CASSPGSKGNIQYF.

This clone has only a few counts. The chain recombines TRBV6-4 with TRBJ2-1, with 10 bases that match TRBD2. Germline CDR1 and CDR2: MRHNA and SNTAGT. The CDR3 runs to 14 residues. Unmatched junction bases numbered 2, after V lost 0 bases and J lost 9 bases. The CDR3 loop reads CASSDSSGGAEQFF. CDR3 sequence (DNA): TGTGCCAGCAGTGACTCGAGCGGGGGGGCTGAGCAGTTCTTC.

Here the CDR3 reads CASSLPWGAGLYGYTF. The CDR3 DNA reads as TGTGCCAGCAGTTTACCCTGGGGCGCGGGTCTTTATGGCTACACCTTC. The chain uses TRBV28 and TRBJ1-2; maybe TRBD1 (5 bases). Per germline, CDR1 MDHEN and CDR2 SYDVKM. The CDR3 is 16 residues long. V gave up 2 bases and J gave up 5 bases, with 18 bases separating them.

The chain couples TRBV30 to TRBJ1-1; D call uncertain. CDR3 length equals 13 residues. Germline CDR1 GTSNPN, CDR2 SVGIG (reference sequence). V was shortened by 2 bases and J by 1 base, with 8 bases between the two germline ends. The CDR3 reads CAWSRRTNTEAFF. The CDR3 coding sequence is TGTGCCTGGAGTAGGCGGACGAACACTGAAGCTTTCTTT.

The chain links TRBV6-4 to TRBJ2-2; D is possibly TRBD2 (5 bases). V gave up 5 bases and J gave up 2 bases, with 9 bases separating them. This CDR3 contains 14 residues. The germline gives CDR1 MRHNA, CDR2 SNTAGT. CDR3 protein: CASSNTRNTGELFF. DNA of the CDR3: TGTGCCAGCAGTAACACTAGAAACACCGGGGAGCTGTTTTTT.

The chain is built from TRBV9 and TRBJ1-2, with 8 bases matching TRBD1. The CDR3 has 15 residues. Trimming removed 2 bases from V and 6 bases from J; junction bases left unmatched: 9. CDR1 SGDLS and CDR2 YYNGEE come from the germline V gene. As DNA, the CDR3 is TGTGCCAGCAGCGTTTTCGACAGGGGCGAAGATGGCTACACCTTC. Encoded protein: CASSVFDRGEDGYTF. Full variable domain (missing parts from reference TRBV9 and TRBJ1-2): DSGVTQTPKHLITATGQRVTLRCSPRSGDLSVYWYQQSLDQGLQFLIQYYNGEERAKGNILERFSAQQFPDLHSELNLSSLELGDSALYFCASSVFDRGEDGYTFGSGTRLTVV.

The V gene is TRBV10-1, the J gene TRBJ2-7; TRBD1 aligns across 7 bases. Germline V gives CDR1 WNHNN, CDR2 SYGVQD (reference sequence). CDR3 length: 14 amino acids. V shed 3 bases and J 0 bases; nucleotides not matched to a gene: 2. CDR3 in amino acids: CASSDDRASYEQYF. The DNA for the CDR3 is TGCGCCAGCAGTGACGACAGGGCCTCCTACGAGCAGTACTTC.

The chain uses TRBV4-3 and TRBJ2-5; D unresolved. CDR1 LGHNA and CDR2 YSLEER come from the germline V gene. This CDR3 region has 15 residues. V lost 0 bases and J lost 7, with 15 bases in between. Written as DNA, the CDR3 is TGCGCCAGCAGCCAAGATCACGCTGACCCGGGGACCCAGTACTTC. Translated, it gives CASSQDHADPGTQYF.

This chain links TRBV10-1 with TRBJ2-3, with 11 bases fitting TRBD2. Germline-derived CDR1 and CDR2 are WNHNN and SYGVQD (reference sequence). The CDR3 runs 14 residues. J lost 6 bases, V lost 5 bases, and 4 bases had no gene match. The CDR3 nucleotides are TGCGCCAGCAGTAGCGTAGCGGGGGGGGATACGCAGTATTTT. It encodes CASSSVAGGDTQYF.

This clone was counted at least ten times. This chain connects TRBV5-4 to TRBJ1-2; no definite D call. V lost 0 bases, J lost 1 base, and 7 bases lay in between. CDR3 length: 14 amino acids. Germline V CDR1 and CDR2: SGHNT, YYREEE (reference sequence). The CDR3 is CASSLVQDNYGYTF. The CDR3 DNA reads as TGTGCCAGCAGCTTGGTTCAGGATAACTATGGCTACACCTTC.

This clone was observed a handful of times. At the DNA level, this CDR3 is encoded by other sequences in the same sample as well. CDR3 DNA sequence: TGCGCCAGCAGCCCCACTAGCGGGAGTTACAATGAGCAGTTCTTC. It yields the protein CASSPTSGSYNEQFF. This chain connects TRBV5-1 to TRBJ2-1; the match to TRBD2 covers 11 bases. The CDR3 is 15 amino acids. Germline CDR1 and CDR2: SGHRS and YFSETQ. V lost 4 bases, J lost 4 bases, and 4 bases stayed unmatched.